A selection of T cell receptor beta chains follows, all from one sample in a study of T-cell reconstitution after alpha-beta-depleted transplantation in children. TCRdb analysed the PCR reads with MiXCR anew, one entry per CDR3 protein. The sample consists of around 500,000 distinct CDR3 sequences, 12% of them appearing once. Sequenced here: PBMCs from the stem cell graft donor, sampled from the stem cell graft. The receptors were sampled from a human donor who donated a stem cell graft to a child with combined immunodeficiency. Each CDR3 is given with its conserved first and last residue. D genes are given only for firm matches.

TRBV6-1 NA CASMHQGTGANVLTF
TRBV30 NA CAWSRQSTDTQYF
TRBV20-1 TRBD1 CSASRGRSYEQYF
TRBV21-1 NA CASKGTGGNYGYTF
TRBV18 TRBD2 CASSPRLAGASQETQYF
TRBV5-5 NA CASNPQGPQVPGELFF
TRBV4-3 TRBD1 CASSQDGTGGSYEQYF
TRBV19 NA CASSDSGENGELFF
TRBV4-3 TRBD2 CASSLTSGVADTQYF
TRBV29-1 NA CSTRTGNTEAFF
TRBV7-8 NA CASSFGVRDTEAFF
TRBV4-3 NA CASSHRIEAEQFF
TRBV19 NA CASSPEGHDEQFF
TRBV4-3 NA CASSQEDRGDTDTQYF
TRBV27 TRBD2 CASSLDRGGASADTQYF
TRBV12-3/TRBV12-4 TRBD2 CASSPGLAGVETQYF
TRBV27 NA CASSIRGAGELFF
TRBV4-3 NA CASSLGVASNNEQFF
TRBV12-5 TRBD1 CASGFQDRSNQPQHF
TRBV27 NA CASSLMGLDSREQYF
TRBV12-3/TRBV12-4 NA CASSFGQGNGYTF
TRBV21-1 NA CASSKGGGAGTRSGDTQYF